This T cell receptor beta chain was documented in a study of a mutant IDH1 vaccine in newly diagnosed glioma. Across the study: Commencement of vaccination occurred 4-6 weeks following radiotherapy alone, or concurrently with temozolomide cycles. Treated patients, averaging approximately 40 years, were roughly 62% male and around 40% female. Previous care, which was radiotherapy, temozolomide, or both, most often involved both.

Overall study findings and caveats: Whatever changes occurred in top peripheral T cell clonotypes seemed unrelated to pseudoprogression.

Specified time point: week 35, safety follow-up. The content of each vaccine dose was 300 ug of mutant IDH1 20-mer peptide, and topical imiquimod accompanied it. CDR3 length: 14 residues. V was cut by 2 bases and J by 5 bases, with 13 bases left in between. Germline CDR1 reads MNHEY; CDR2 reads SVGAGI. Remarks on this clone: The antigen is unknown.

Repertoires were generated with immunoSEQ multiplex PCR, while TCRdb's copy carries only in-frame clones and drops some. The sample has 35,000 to 45,000 clones, roughly four fifths seen once. The TCR originated in a woman aged 45-59 years with glioma. The chain employs TRBV6-5 and TRBJ2-7; the D gene could be TRBD1 or TRBD2 (5 bases each). The sequenced sample was PBMCs, obtained from a glioma patient whose treatment included an IDH1 peptide vaccine. DNA for the CDR3: TGTGCCAGCAGTTACGTTGCCGGGGCCGACGAGCAGTACTTC. Translation gives CASSYVAGADEQYF.